The 7 T cell receptor beta chains below all came from one sample that was sequenced in a study of CD8 T cell repertoires and HIV-1 epitope variants. TCRdb keeps only in-frame clones here, not all; method: immunoSEQ multiplex PCR. The table records about 90,000 clones, 60% to 80% of them present only once. Source material: uncultured baseline CD8+ T cells from peripheral blood mononuclear cells (PBMCs). The receptor set was obtained from a male donor with HIV.

V usage is TRBV2 and J usage is TRBJ2-2; D unresolved. This CDR3 has 15 amino acids. Trimming removed 2 bases at V and 5 bases at J, with 12 bases between. Germline V CDR1 and CDR2: SNHLY, FYNNEI. For the CDR3, the DNA is TGTGCCAGCAGTGAATTGGCTAGAAGTACCGGGGAGCTGTTTTTT. This encodes CASSELARSTGELFF.

The rearrangement uses TRBV5-5 and TRBJ2-1; tentative D call: TRBD2 (5 bases). The CDR3 contains 17 residues. CDR1 is SGHKS and CDR2 is YYEKEE in the germline V gene (reference sequence). Trimming cost V 0 bases and J 2 bases, with 15 bases left between them. The CDR3 nucleotides read TGTGCCAGCAGCTTGGCCGGCGGGCCAAGCCCCTACAATGAGCAGTTCTTC. Amino acid sequence: CASSLAGGPSPYNEQFF.

V is TRBV9 and J is TRBJ1-6, with 7 bases identical to TRBD1. Trimming took 10 bases from V and 10 from J; bases not matched to a gene: 14. The CDR3 is 14 residues long. The germline CDR1 and CDR2 sequences are SGDLS and YYNGEE. The CDR3 DNA is TGTGCCTCCCAGGGGGGGGCGAGAGAATCACCCCTCCACTTT. Translating gives CASQGGARESPLHF.

The V call is TRBV6-5, the J call TRBJ1-1, with D tentatively TRBD1 (5 bases). Germline values: CDR1 MNHEY, CDR2 SVGAGI. V lost 3 bases and J 3 bases, leaving 17 bases between the germline ends. The CDR3 consists of 16 residues. The CDR3 sequence is CASSYDGGERDTEAFF. CDR3 in DNA: TGTGCCAGCAGTTATGACGGGGGAGAAAGGGACACTGAAGCTTTCTTT.

The chain recombines TRBV9 with TRBJ1-4; D unresolved. V was cut by 0 bases and J by 7 bases, with 13 bases left in between. Germline assignment: CDR1 SGDLS and CDR2 YYNGEE. The CDR3 loop spans 15 amino acids. The CDR3 nucleotides are TGTGCCAGCAGCGTAGATACCCATCGGGGTGAAAAACTGTTTTTT. Its translation is CASSVDTHRGEKLFF.

The CDR3 protein is CAWSRGISGNTIYF. For the CDR3, the DNA is TGTGCCTGGAGCCGGGGGATCTCTGGAAACACCATATATTTT. The V and J genes are TRBV30 and TRBJ1-3; possibly TRBD1 for D (5 bases). The CDR3 runs 14 residues. Germline V gives CDR1 GTSNPN, CDR2 SVGIG (reference sequence). Between the trimmed V and J ends, which lost 3 bases and 0 bases, there was a span of 9 bases.

The CDR3 region has the DNA TGCGCCAGCAGCCAAAGTACCGGGACTGGGGGCAATGAGCAGTTCTTC. This sequence encodes CASSQSTGTGGNEQFF. The chain is built from TRBV4-1 and TRBJ2-1, with a weak D call TRBD2 (6 bases). The CDR3 runs 16 residues. Between the trimmed V and J ends, which lost 2 bases and 6 bases, there was a span of 17 bases. Germline V CDR1 and CDR2: MGHRA, YSYEKL.